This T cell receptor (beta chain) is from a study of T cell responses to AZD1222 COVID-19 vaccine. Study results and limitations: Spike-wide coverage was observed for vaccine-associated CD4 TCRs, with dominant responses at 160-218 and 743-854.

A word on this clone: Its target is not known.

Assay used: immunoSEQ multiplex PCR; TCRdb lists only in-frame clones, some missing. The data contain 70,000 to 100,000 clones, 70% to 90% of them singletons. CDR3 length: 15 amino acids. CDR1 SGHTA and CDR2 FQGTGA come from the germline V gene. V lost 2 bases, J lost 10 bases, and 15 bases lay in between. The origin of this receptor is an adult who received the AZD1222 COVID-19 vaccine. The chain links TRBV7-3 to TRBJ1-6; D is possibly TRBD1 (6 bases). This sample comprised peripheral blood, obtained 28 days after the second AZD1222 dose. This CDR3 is CASSLDGGAGSPLHF. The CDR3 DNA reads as TGTGCCAGCAGCTTAGATGGGGGCGCGGGGTCACCCCTCCACTTT.